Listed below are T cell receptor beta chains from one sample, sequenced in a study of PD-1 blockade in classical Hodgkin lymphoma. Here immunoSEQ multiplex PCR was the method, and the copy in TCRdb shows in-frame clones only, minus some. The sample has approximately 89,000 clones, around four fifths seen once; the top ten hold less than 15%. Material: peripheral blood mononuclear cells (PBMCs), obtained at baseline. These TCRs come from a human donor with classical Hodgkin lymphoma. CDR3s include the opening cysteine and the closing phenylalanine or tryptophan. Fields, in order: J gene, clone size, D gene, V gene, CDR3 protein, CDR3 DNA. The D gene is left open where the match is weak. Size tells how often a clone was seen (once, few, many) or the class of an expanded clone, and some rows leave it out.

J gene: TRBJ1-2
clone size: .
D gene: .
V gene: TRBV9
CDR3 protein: CASSGGPDRWGDYGYTF
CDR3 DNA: TGTGCCAGCAGCGGGGGGCCTGACCGATGGGGGGACTATGGCTACACCTTC

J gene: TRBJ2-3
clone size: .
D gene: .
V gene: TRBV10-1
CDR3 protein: CASSESALKLYISTDTQYF
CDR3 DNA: TGCGCCAGCAGTGAGTCGGCGTTGAAACTCTATATTAGCACAGATACGCAGTATTTT

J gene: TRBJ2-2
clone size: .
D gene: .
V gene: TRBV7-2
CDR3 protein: CASSRLAPGGELFF
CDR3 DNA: TGTGCCAGCAGCAGGCTAGCGCCTGGCGGGGAGCTGTTTTTT

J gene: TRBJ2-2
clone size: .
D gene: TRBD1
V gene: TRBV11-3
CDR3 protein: CASSQGQGAAGELFF
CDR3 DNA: TGTGCCAGCAGCCAAGGACAGGGGGCCGCCGGGGAGCTGTTTTTT

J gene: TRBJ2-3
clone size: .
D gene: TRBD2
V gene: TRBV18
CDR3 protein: CASSPPGSGIVDTQYF
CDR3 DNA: TGTGCCAGCTCACCCCCGGGTAGCGGGATTGTGGATACGCAGTATTTT

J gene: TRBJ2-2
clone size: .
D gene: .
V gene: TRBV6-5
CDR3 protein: CASSYSVGNTGELFF
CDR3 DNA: TGTGCCAGCAGTTACTCGGTGGGGAACACCGGGGAGCTGTTTTTT

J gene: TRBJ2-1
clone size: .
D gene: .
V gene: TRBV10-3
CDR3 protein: CAISELEYNEQFF
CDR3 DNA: TGTGCCATCAGCGAACTTGAGTACAATGAGCAGTTCTTC

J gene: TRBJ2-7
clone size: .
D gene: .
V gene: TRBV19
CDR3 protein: CASSIMGILTDEQYF
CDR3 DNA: TGTGCCAGTAGTATTATGGGGATTTTGACGGACGAGCAGTACTTC

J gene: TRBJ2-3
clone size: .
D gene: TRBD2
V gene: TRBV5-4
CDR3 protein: CASSLARTSPDTQYF
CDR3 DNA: TGTGCCAGCAGCTTGGCTAGGACTAGTCCAGATACGCAGTATTTT

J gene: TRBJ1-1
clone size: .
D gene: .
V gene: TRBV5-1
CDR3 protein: CASSHRTGRDEGKGAFF
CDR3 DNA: TGCGCCAGCAGCCACAGGACGGGTCGGGACGAAGGTAAGGGAGCTTTCTTT

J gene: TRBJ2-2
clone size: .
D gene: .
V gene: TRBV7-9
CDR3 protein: CASSFLQGHTGELFF
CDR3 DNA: TGTGCCAGCAGCTTTTTGCAGGGCCACACCGGGGAGCTGTTTTTT

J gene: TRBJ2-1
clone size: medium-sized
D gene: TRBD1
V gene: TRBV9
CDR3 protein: CASSGTGINEQFF
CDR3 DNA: TGTGCCAGCAGCGGGACAGGGATCAATGAGCAGTTCTTC

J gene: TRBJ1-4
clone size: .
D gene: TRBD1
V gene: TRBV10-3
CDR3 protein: CAISEEQGSEKLFF
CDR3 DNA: TGTGCCATCAGTGAGGAACAGGGGAGTGAAAAACTGTTTTTT

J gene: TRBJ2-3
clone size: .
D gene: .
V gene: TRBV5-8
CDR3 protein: CASSLDRGTDTQYF
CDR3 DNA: TGTGCCAGCAGCTTGGATAGGGGGACAGATACGCAGTATTTT

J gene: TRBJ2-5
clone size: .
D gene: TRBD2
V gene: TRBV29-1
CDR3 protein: CSVEGLAGGSGETQYF
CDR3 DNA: TGCAGCGTTGAAGGGCTAGCGGGAGGGTCAGGGGAGACCCAGTACTTC

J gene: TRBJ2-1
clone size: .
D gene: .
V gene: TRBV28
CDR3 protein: CASSSHDGPRWFF
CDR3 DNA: TGTGCCAGCAGTTCCCATGACGGGCCTCGCTGGTTCTTC

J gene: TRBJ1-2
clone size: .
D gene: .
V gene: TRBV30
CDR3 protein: CAWSTGRRYTF
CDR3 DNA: TGTGCCTGGAGTACAGGGAGGCGCTACACCTTC

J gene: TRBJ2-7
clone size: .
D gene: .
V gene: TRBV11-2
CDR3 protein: CASSLGMRSLISYEQYF
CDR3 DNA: TGTGCCAGCAGCTTGGGGATGAGGAGTTTGATTTCCTACGAGCAGTACTTC

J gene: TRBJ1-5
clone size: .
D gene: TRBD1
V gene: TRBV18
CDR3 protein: CASSLDRVNQPQHF
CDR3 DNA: TGTGCCAGCTCACTCGACAGGGTAAATCAGCCCCAGCATTTT

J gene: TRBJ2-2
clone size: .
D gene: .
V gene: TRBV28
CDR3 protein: CASSSGHADTGELFF
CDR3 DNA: TGTGCCAGCAGTTCGGGGCACGCGGACACCGGGGAGCTGTTTTTT

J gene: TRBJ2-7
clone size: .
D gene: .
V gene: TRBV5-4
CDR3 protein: CASSSPGQAYEQYF
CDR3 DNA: TGTGCCAGCAGCTCCCCCGGGCAGGCCTACGAGCAGTACTTC

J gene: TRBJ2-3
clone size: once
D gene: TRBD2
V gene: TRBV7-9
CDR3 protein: CASEGREGDTQYF
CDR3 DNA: TGTGCCAGCGAGGGGCGGGAGGGAGATACGCAGTATTTT

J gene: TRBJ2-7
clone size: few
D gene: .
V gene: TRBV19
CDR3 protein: CASSNRDPSYEQYF
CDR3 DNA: TGTGCCAGTAGTAACCGGGACCCCTCATACGAGCAGTACTTC

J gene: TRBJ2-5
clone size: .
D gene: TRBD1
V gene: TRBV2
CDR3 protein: CASRYRGLGEGQYF
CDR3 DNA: TGTGCCAGCAGATACAGGGGTCTGGGAGAGGGCCAGTACTTC

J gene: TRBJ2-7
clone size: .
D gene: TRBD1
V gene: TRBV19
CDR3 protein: CASSIASGTGAYEQYF
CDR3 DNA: TGTGCCAGTAGTATAGCCTCCGGGACAGGGGCCTACGAGCAGTACTTC

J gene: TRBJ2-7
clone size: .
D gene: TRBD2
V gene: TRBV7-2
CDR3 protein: CASTSGTSRNYEQYF
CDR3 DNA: TGTGCCAGCACCTCCGGGACTAGCAGGAACTACGAGCAGTACTTC

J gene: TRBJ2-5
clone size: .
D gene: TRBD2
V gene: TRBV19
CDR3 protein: CASRWTSGGETQYF
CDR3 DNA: TGTGCCAGTAGGTGGACTAGCGGGGGGGAGACCCAGTACTTC

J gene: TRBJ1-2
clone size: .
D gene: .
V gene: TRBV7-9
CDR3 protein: CASSPQGGGYTF
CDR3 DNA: TGTGCCAGCAGCCCCCAGGGAGGGGGCTACACCTTC

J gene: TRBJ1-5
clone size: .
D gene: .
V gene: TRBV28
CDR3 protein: CASIPGATYQPQHF
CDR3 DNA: TGTGCCAGCATCCCAGGGGCCACCTATCAGCCCCAGCATTTT

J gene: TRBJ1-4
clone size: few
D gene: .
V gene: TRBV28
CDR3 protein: CASTLLGGREKLFF
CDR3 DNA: TGTGCCAGCACCCTTCTGGGAGGGAGAGAAAAACTGTTTTTT

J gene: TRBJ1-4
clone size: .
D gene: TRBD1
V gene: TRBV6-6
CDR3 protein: CASSYRQGGEKLFF
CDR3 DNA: TGTGCCAGCAGTTACCGACAGGGAGGGGAAAAACTGTTTTTT

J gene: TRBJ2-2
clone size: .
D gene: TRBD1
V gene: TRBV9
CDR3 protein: CASSVSQGAVTGELFF
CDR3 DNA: TGTGCCAGCAGCGTAAGCCAGGGGGCGGTCACCGGGGAGCTGTTTTTT

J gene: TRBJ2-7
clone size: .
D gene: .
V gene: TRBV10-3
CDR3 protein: CAISNREGSYEQYF
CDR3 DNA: TGTGCCATCAGTAACAGGGAAGGGAGCTACGAGCAGTACTTC

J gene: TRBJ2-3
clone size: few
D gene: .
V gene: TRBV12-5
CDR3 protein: CASGWADTQYF
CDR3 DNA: TGTGCTAGTGGCTGGGCAGATACGCAGTATTTT

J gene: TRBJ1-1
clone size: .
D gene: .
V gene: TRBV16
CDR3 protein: CASSQRGEGMNTEAFF
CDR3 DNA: TGTGCCAGCAGCCAACGGGGGGAGGGAATGAACACTGAAGCTTTCTTT

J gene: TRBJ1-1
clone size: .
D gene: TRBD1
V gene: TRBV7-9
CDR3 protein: CASSLGQGLMNTEAFF
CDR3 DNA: TGTGCCAGCAGCTTAGGACAGGGGCTCATGAACACTGAAGCTTTCTTT

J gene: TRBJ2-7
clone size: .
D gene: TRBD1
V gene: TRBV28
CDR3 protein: CASSSGQDYEQYF
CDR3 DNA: TGTGCCAGCAGTTCAGGACAGGACTACGAGCAGTACTTC

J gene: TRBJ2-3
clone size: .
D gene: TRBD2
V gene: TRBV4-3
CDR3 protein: CASSQGPAGVQGTQYF
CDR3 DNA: TGCGCCAGCAGCCAAGGCCCAGCGGGAGTCCAAGGTACGCAGTATTTT

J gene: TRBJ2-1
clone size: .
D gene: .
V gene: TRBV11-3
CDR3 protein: CASSSASGPYNEQFF
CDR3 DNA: TGTGCCAGCAGCTCTGCGAGCGGTCCCTACAATGAGCAGTTCTTC

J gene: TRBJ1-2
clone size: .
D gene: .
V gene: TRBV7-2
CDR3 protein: CASSLVSSDYGYTF
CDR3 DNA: TGTGCCAGCAGCTTAGTGTCCAGTGACTATGGCTACACCTTC

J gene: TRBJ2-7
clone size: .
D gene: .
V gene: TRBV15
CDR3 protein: CATSRGAWNYEQYF
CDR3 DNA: TGTGCCACCAGCAGAGGGGCCTGGAACTACGAGCAGTACTTC

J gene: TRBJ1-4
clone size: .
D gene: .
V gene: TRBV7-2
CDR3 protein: CASSARVRAERVEKLFF
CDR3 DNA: TGTGCCAGCAGCGCCAGAGTTCGGGCAGAGCGTGTTGAAAAACTGTTTTTT

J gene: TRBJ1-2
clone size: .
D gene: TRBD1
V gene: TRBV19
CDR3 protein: CASIGQGAFGYTF
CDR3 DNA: TGTGCCAGTATTGGACAGGGGGCGTTCGGCTACACCTTC

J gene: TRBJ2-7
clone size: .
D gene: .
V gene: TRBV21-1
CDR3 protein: CASSKARTGDEQYF
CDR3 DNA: TGTGCCAGCAGCAAAGCTCGGACAGGGGACGAGCAGTACTTC

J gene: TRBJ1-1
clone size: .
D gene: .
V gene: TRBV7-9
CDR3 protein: CASSLDMNTEAFF
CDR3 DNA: TGTGCCAGCAGCTTAGATATGAACACTGAAGCTTTCTTT

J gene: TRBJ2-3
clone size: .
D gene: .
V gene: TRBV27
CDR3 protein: CASSLLLQGGTDTQYF
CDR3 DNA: TGTGCCAGCAGTTTATTACTACAGGGAGGCACAGATACGCAGTATTTT

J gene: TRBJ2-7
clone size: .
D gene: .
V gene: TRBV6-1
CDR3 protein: CASSEGAGFWSYEQYF
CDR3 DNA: TGTGCCAGCAGTGAAGGGGCGGGGTTTTGGTCCTACGAGCAGTACTTC

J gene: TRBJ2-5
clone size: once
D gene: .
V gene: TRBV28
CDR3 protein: CASSDQQETQYF
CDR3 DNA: TGTGCCAGCAGTGACCAACAAGAGACCCAGTACTTC

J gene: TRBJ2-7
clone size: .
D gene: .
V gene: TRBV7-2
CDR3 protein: CASSFFGGEQYF
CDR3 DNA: TGTGCCAGCAGCTTCTTCGGGGGCGAGCAGTACTTC